The present entry profiles one TCR beta chain with its context. Its specificity is unknown. The source of the sample is a study of beta chain features in type 1 diabetes. In the study overall: Across the samples, 90 million to 120 million sorted cells were examined in total. Notes on the study in general: There was a moderate but significant shortening of TCRB CDR3s in all four CD4+ subsets of Type 1 diabetes patients.

CDR1 and CDR2 from the germline V gene are SEHNR and FQNEAQ (reference sequence). The CDR3 extends over 15 amino acids. The V segment lost 2 bases and the J segment 5 bases; nucleotides outside the gene matches: 7. cDNA synthesis used the whole RNA isolate, giving expressed TCRB sequences. Generated by immunoSEQ multiplex PCR, the TCRdb table keeps only in-frame clones and is missing some. The data contain 150,000 to 200,000 clones, roughly 60% of them seen just once; the ten biggest clones take up 0.08% to 0.1%. The sequence came from a man aged 30-40 years with type 1 diabetes. The chain has TRBV7-9 and TRBJ2-3, with 7 positions matching TRBD2. Sequenced: naive CD4+ T cells from blood. The CDR3 DNA reads TGTGCCAGCAGCTTAACTAGCGTGGAGGGAGATACGCAGTATTTT. This codes for CASSLTSVEGDTQYF.